This TCR beta chain was identified in a study of blood T cells in healthy people across ages (dated by TCRdb to the mid-2010s). Regarding the study in general: In model experiments, template switching captured about one uniquely barcoded TCR beta cDNA molecule for every two T cells. To track age-related changes in TCR beta repertoire diversity, the study relied on deep sequencing normalized with unique cDNA molecular identifiers. The donors were divided into four age groups: young (average approximately 16 years), middle-aged (about 41), aged (approximately 62) and long-lived (roughly 88). To avoid experimental bias, donors of different ages were distributed randomly across sequencing lanes. Two additional independent replicas of 1 million unique cDNA reads from the same blood draw were analyzed for two donors (one aged 18 to 30 and one aged 80 or older).

Points the paper makes about the study in general: Since profiling was done on bulk unsorted PBMCs, naive and antigen-experienced compartments could not be conclusively compared. Estimates of total diversity from one million sequenced T cells were regarded as lower bounds and underestimates. There was a strong correlation between observed TCR beta diversity and the percentage of naive T cells measured by flow cytometry. Compared with the aged group, the long-lived group had more naive CD4+ T cells, fewer expanded clones and increased TCR diversity, suggesting age selection. Donor CMV infection status was unknown, potentially confounding age-related changes in expanded clonotypes. Observed TCR beta diversity per million T cells fell roughly linearly with age, and a significant reduction was already apparent by age roughly 40.

The roughly 39 donors, aged about 6 to 95 years, were systemically healthy Caucasian individuals from Russia. Each donor gave roughly 9 milliliters of peripheral blood, drawn into EDTA-treated Vacutainer tubes. Ficoll-Paque density-gradient centrifugation was used to isolate PBMCs, with at least 6 million per sample. Trizol reagent was used to extract total RNA from the PBMCs, yielding at least 5.5 micrograms per sample. Naive CD45RAhigh/CD27high T cell percentages were measured by flow cytometry on a PBMC aliquot from every donor. The CDR3 has 13 amino acids, counting the end cysteine and phenylalanine. Here the CDR3 DNA is all that survives: 39 bases in frame from base 1. According to the germline V gene, CDR1 reads MNHEY and CDR2 reads SVGEGT. V has 5 bases trimmed and J has 5 bases trimmed; junction bases matching no gene number 4. Library preparation was by 5' RACE. Sequencing took place on an Illumina HiSeq 2500. A second roughly 6 to 12 cycle PCR used a sample-barcoded 5' primer and a J-beta primer mix. A template-switch 5' adaptor carrying 12 random nucleotides introduced a unique molecular identifier onto each TCR beta cDNA molecule. Each sample yielded at least 2.5 million CDR3-containing paired-end reads. First-strand cDNA synthesis was performed from all RNA using the Mint cDNA synthesis kit, with priming by a TRBC-specific oligonucleotide. After uracil-DNA glycosylase treatment, a first 18-cycle PCR used universal primers M1SS and BC2_uni_R on all cDNA. The source study handled its data this way. Normalization of each sample was performed by random selection of 1 million high-quality reads, each carrying a distinct molecular identifier. Reads sharing molecular identifiers were discarded rather than binned into consensus sequences. MiTCR, set to a Q25 quality threshold and the strictest error-elimination algorithm, was used for CDR3 identification, clonotype clustering and error correction. Lower-bound total TCR beta diversity was estimated with a nonparametric unseen species model using Euler transformation. In-frame beta chains were kept once TCRdb had trimmed the public reads at Q25 with fastp and called clones with MiXCR. Each entry is one CDR3 protein sequence, shown with its most common DNA and genes. The V and J calls, along with clone size, are taken from TCRdb and not from the paper's own processing. The sample has approximately 1,100,000 distinct CDR3 sequences on record, 45% of them singletons. Under 20% of the sample is held by the ten biggest clonotypes.

Of note for this clonotype: What this receptor recognizes is not known. No base quality values were provided; no much bigger clone lies one nucleotide off.

The sequenced sample was blood. The TCR originated in a woman aged 55-69 years in good health. The V and J segments used are TRBV6-2 or TRBV6-3 and TRBJ2-5; TRBD1 matches 8 bases in the middle. The nucleotide sequence reads as follows: TGTGCCAGCAGTGGATGGACAGGGGAGACCCAGTACTTC. Protein translation: CASSGWTGETQYF.